This TCR beta chain was obtained from a study of T cell responses to AZD1222 COVID-19 vaccine. V lost 2 bases and J 5 bases, leaving 12 bases between the germline ends. CDR3 size: 14 residues. The germline CDR1 and CDR2 sequences are MNHEY and SVGAGI. General observations from the study: Most donors were white British and more were female, and clonal diversity was possibly underestimated.

TCRdb keeps only in-frame clones here, not all; method: immunoSEQ multiplex PCR. The table lists fewer than 90,000 clones, roughly 90% of them singletons. As to this clone: Antigen unknown.

The sequence derives from an adult who received the AZD1222 COVID-19 vaccine. This chain uses TRBV6-5 with TRBJ1-2, with D perhaps TRBD1 (5 bases). The source was peripheral blood, collected 28 days after the second AZD1222 dose. The DNA of the CDR3 is TGTGCCAGCAGTTACAGGGACGGGATGTATGGCTACACCTTC. This encodes CASSYRDGMYGYTF.